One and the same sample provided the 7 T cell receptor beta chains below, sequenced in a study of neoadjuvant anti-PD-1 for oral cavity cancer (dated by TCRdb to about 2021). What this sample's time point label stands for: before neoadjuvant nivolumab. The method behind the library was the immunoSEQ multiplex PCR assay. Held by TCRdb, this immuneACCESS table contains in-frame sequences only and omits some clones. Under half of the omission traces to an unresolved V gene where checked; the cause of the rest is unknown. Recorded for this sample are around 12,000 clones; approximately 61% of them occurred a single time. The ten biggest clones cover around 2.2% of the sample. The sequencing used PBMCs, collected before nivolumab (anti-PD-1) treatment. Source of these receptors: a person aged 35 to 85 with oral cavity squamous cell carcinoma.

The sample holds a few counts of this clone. This CDR3 reads CASIDRGWYEQFF. DNA of the CDR3: TGTGCCAGCATTGACAGGGGATGGTATGAGCAGTTCTTC. The V call is TRBV6-1, the J call TRBJ2-1, with 8 bases fitting TRBD1. CDR1 and CDR2 from the germline V gene are MNHNS and SASEGT. J was trimmed by 8 bases and V by 7 bases; bases with no gene match: 7. CDR3 length: 13 residues.

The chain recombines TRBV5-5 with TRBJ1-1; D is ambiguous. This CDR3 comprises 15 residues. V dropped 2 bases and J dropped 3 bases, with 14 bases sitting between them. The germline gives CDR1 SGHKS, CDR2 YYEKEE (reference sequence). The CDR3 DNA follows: TGTGCCAGCAGCTTAGCCCCGGGCGTTTACACTGAAGCTTTCTTT. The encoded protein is CASSLAPGVYTEAFF.

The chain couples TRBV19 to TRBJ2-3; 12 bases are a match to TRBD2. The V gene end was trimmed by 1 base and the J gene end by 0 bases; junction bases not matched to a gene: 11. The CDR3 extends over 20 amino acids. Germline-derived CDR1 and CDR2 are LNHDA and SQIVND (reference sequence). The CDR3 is CASSIAWSSGGAISTDTQYF. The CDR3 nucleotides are TGTGCCAGTAGTATAGCCTGGTCTAGCGGGGGGGCTATAAGCACAGATACGCAGTATTTT.

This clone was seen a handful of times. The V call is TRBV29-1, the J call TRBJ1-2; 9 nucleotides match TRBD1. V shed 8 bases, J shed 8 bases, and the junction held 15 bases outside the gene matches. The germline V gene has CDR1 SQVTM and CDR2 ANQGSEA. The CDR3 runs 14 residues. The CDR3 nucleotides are TGCAGCTCCCTTGAGGAGGACAGGGGCCACGGCTACACCTTC. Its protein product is CSSLEEDRGHGYTF.

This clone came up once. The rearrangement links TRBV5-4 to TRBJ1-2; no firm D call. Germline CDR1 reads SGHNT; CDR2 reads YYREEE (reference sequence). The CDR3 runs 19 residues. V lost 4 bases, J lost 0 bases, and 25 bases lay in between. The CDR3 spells CASSRGGGGRERANYGYTF. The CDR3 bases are TGTGCCAGCAGCCGTGGAGGCGGTGGGAGAGAAAGAGCTAACTATGGCTACACCTTC. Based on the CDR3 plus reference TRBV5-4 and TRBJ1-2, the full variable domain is ETGVTQSPTHLIKTRGQQVTLRCSSQSGHNTVSWYQQALGQGPQFIFQYYREEENGRGNFPPRFSGLQFPNYSSELNVNALELDDSALYLCASSRGGGGRERANYGYTFGSGTRLTVV.

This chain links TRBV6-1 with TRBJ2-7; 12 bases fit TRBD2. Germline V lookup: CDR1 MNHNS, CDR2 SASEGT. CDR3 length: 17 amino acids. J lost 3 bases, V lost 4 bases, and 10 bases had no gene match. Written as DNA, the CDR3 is TGTGCCAGCAGTGCCTCGACTAGCGGGAGTCGATTCTACGAGCAGTACTTC. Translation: CASSASTSGSRFYEQYF.

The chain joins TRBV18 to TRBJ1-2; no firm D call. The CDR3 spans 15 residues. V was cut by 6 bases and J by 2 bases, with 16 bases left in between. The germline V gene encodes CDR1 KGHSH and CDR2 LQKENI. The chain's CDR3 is CASSPTAESNYGYTF. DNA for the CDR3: TGTGCCAGCTCGCCCACGGCAGAAAGCAACTATGGCTACACCTTC.